Below, 7 T cell receptor beta chains from the same sample are listed, as sequenced in a study of blood T cell repertoires in COVID-19. Profiled with immunoSEQ multiplex PCR; TCRdb holds only in-frame clones, not every one. The repertoire holds tens of thousands of clones, with about 90% as singletons. Sequenced material: peripheral blood. The receptors stem from a human donor with acute or convalescent COVID-19. The donor label of this sample is uncertain.

This clone was seen just once. The V call is TRBV2, the J call TRBJ1-2; TRBD1 matches at 8 bases. Trimming cost V 7 bases and J 4 bases; bases outside gene matches: 5. There are 13 residues in the CDR3. Germline CDR1 is SNHLY and CDR2 is FYNNEI. CDR3 coding DNA: TGTGCCAGCAACCGACAGGGGTCCTATGGCTACACCTTC. This encodes CASNRQGSYGYTF.

The chain recombines TRBV6-1 with TRBJ1-6, with 9 bases matching TRBD1. V trimming: 4 bases; J trimming: 6 bases; junction bases outside the gene matches: 10. Per germline, CDR1 MNHNS and CDR2 SASEGT. The CDR3 contains 17 residues. The CDR3 nucleotides are TGTGCCAGCAGTGGAACCCGGGGACAGGGCTTTAATTCACCCCTCCACTTT. It is translated as CASSGTRGQGFNSPLHF.

The chain is built from TRBV19 and TRBJ1-1; no reliable D call. Germline CDR1 is LNHDA and CDR2 is SQIVND (reference sequence). V dropped 7 bases and J dropped 0 bases, with 21 bases sitting between them. The CDR3 contains 17 residues. Here the CDR3 DNA reads TGTGCCAGTATAAATGAGGCAAGGACCGGGGTGAACACTGAAGCTTTCTTT. This gives the protein CASINEARTGVNTEAFF.

The chain carries TRBV9 and TRBJ2-2, with TRBD2 matching over 11 bases. This CDR3 has 17 residues. Germline-derived CDR1 and CDR2 are SGDLS and YYNGEE. The ends lost 0 bases at V and 5 bases at J; junction bases unmatched: 6. For the CDR3, the DNA is TGTGCCAGCAGCGTAGGTCTAGCGGGGGGAAGGACCGGGGAGCTGTTTTTT. Translated, it gives CASSVGLAGGRTGELFF. Based on the CDR3 plus reference TRBV9 and TRBJ2-2, the full variable domain is DSGVTQTPKHLITATGQRVTLRCSPRSGDLSVYWYQQSLDQGLQFLIQYYNGEERAKGNILERFSAQQFPDLHSELNLSSLELGDSALYFCASSVGLAGGRTGELFFGEGSRLTVL.

The V call is TRBV27, the J call TRBJ1-2, with TRBD1 matching 7 bases. With V trimmed by 2 bases and J by 7 bases, 10 bases remained unmatched. The CDR3 has 15 amino acids. CDR1 MNHEY and CDR2 SMNVEV come from the germline V gene (reference sequence). The CDR3 DNA reads as TGTGCCAGCAGTTTAGTGGGGACAGCTGGAGGTGGCTACACCTTC. It is translated as CASSLVGTAGGGYTF.

The V and J genes are TRBV2 and TRBJ2-6; tentatively, D is TRBD1 (6 bases). The V gene's germline CDR1 is SNHLY and CDR2 FYNNEI. The V and J ends lost 6 bases and 2 bases respectively, with 8 bases between them. The CDR3 is 14 residues long. CDR3 in DNA: TGTGCCAGCAGCCCAGGGGCTGGGGCCAACGTCCTGACTTTC. Its protein product is CASSPGAGANVLTF.

V usage is TRBV27 and J usage is TRBJ1-5; the D gene is possibly TRBD1 (5 bases). Germline V CDR1 and CDR2: MNHEY, SMNVEV (reference sequence). V gave up 5 bases and J gave up 2 bases, with 13 bases separating them. This CDR3 is built from 15 residues. CDR3 in amino acids: CASSPGGGGNQPQHF. The CDR3 region has the DNA TGTGCCAGCAGTCCGGGGGGGGGTGGCAATCAGCCCCAGCATTTT.